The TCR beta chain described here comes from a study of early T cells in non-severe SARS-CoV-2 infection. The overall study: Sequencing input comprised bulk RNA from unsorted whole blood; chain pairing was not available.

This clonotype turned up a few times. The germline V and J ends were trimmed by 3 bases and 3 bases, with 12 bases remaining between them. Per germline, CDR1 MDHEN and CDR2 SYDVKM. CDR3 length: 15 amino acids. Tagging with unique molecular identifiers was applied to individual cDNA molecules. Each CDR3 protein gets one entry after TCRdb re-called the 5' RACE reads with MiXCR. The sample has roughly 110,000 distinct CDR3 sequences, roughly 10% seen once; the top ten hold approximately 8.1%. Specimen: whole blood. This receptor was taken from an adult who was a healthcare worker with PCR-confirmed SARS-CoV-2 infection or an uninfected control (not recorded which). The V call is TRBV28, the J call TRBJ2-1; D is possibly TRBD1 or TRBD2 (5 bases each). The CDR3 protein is CASSFGGEHYNEQFF. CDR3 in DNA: TGTGCCAGCAGTTTTGGGGGTGAGCACTACAATGAGCAGTTCTTC.